A selection of T cell receptor beta chains follows, all from one sample in a study of T cells after yellow fever vaccination. One entry per CDR3 protein results from TCRdb running MiXCR on the 5' RACE reads. The sample includes a few hundred thousand distinct CDR3 sequences, roughly 3.7% of them seen just once. The source material was PBMCs, sampled 15 days after the yellow fever booster vaccination. The receptors come from a man between 18 and 35 years old who received the YFV17D yellow fever vaccine. The CDR3 runs from the conserved cysteine through the conserved F or W.

cdr3_length	j_call	v_call	cdr3_aa
13	TRBJ2-4	TRBV14	CASSDWTGNIQYF
19	TRBJ2-1	TRBV7-3	CASSLKASVLTSGGNEQFF
17	TRBJ2-3	TRBV27	CASSTPTGRPNTDTQYF
15	TRBJ1-2	TRBV5-5	CASSLSPGAGYGYTF
13	TRBJ2-7	TRBV6-2/TRBV6-3	CASSYQATYEQYF
11	TRBJ2-2	TRBV5-5	CASREGGELFF
8	TRBJ1-5	TRBV24-1	CAGQPQHF
16	TRBJ2-5	TRBV5-1	CASSLFLGSGRETQYF
17	TRBJ2-2	TRBV19	CASSTLLTGATTGELFF
16	TRBJ2-1	TRBV20-1	CSASWPSGGTLGEQFF
14	TRBJ2-1	TRBV29-1	CSVNYLAIGNEQFF
19	TRBJ2-7	TRBV7-2	CASSDLGGVDRGFSYEQYF
14	TRBJ1-1	TRBV7-9	CASSLVSGAAEAFF
13	TRBJ2-2	TRBV9	CASSVGGTGELFF
15	TRBJ2-3	TRBV19	CASSRYSTSLGTQYF
17	TRBJ1-3	TRBV6-6	CASSYLPPGPSGNTIYF
15	TRBJ2-5	TRBV5-1	CASSLVPGYQETQYF
14	TRBJ1-2	TRBV29-1	CSVESASLTDGYTF
14	TRBJ1-1	TRBV6-2/TRBV6-3	CASTERGKDTEAFF
16	TRBJ2-4	TRBV7-9	CASSPAGGVAKNIQYF
14	TRBJ2-1	TRBV25-1	CASRGVGVWNEQFF
15	TRBJ1-4	TRBV12-3/TRBV12-4	CASSLGQMPNEKLFF
17	TRBJ2-3	TRBV19	CASSVTGFFSSTDTQYF
13	TRBJ2-1	TRBV5-1	CASSLAISGEQFF
12	TRBJ2-1	TRBV12-3/TRBV12-4	CAVGQGAFEQFF
15	TRBJ2-2	TRBV6-5	CASSFPTGGGGELFF
14	TRBJ2-5	TRBV5-5	CASSHEWVQETQYF
17	TRBJ2-4	TRBV20-1	CSAQAPQGAGAKNIQYF
13	TRBJ2-1	TRBV11-3	CASSPRGNNEQFF
16	TRBJ2-1	TRBV19	CASSRKRGGQENEQFF
15	TRBJ1-6	TRBV25-1	CASSEYSVYNSPLHF
15	TRBJ1-2	TRBV20-1	CSARGGERGNYGYTF
15	TRBJ2-1	TRBV13	CASSLGGTDEGEQFF
17	TRBJ2-7	TRBV7-3	CASSPGLAGGTGREQYF
15	TRBJ2-1	TRBV7-3	CASSLLGGEYNEQFF
12	TRBJ2-3	TRBV12-3/TRBV12-4	CASSLNKDTQYF
14	TRBJ1-1	TRBV29-1	CSGGRMYGNTEAFF
13	TRBJ2-5	TRBV6-5	CASRSGWQETQYF
14	TRBJ1-2	TRBV12-3/TRBV12-4	CASSFRVGSSGYTF
21	TRBJ2-1	TRBV6-5	CASSYSPRGGSRLAVYNEQFF
14	TRBJ1-1	TRBV5-1	CASSPAPGPTEAFF
15	TRBJ2-1	TRBV18	CASGPQGLGLLEQFF
15	TRBJ1-5	TRBV30	CAWSQYAGSNQPQHF
13	TRBJ1-5	TRBV6-5	CASSYGRTGGQHF
15	TRBJ2-3	TRBV6-5	CASSLTGVATDTQYF
13	TRBJ2-2	TRBV2	CASSEQGTGELFF
15	TRBJ2-3	TRBV5-1	CASSAGTSTTDTQYF
16	TRBJ2-5	TRBV4-3	CASSPEGPPLQETQYF
14	TRBJ2-7	TRBV5-1	CASSPYKETGEQYF
15	TRBJ2-6	TRBV5-1	CASSFRAGGANVLTF
17	TRBJ2-5	TRBV4-1	CASSQGYLGTTQETQYF
14	TRBJ2-5	TRBV7-2	CASSGGGSQETQYF
13	TRBJ1-5	TRBV30	CAWSVMGYQPQHF